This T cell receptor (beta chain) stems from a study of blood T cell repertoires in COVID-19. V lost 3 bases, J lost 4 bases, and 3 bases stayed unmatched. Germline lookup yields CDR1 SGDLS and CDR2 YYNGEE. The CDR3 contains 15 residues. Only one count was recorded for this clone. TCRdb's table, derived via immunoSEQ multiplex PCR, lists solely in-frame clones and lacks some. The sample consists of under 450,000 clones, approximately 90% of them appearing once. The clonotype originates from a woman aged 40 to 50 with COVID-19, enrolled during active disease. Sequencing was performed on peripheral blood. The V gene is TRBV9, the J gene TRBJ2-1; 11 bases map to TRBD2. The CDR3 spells CASSGGLAEYNEQFF. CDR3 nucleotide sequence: TGTGCCAGCAGCGGGGGACTAGCGGAATACAATGAGCAGTTCTTC.